A selection of T cell receptor beta chains follows, all from one sample in a study of a mutant IDH1 vaccine in newly diagnosed glioma. Sequenced by immunoSEQ multiplex PCR; TCRdb stores in-frame clones only, minus some. Of about 67,000 clones detected, over 80% appear once; the ten largest clones hold 3.5% to 4%. Antigen specificity for these receptors is unknown. The material was PBMCs, obtained from a glioma patient whose treatment included an IDH1 peptide vaccine. Receptors were obtained from a man aged 30 to 39 with glioma. Each CDR3 is given with its conserved first and last residue. Each record gives: CDR3 DNA, CDR3 protein, D gene, V gene, clone size, J gene. The D gene is left open where the match is weak. Size is stated for part of the rows, as once, few or many counts, or as a class when the clone is expanded.

CDR3nt: TGTGCCGGATTTCGGGGGGATTGGAAAGCTAACTATGGCTACACCTTC
CDR3aa: CAGFRGDWKANYGYTF
d_gene: -
v_gene: TRBV9
abundance: -
j_gene: TRBJ1-2

CDR3nt: TGTGCCAGCAGTGAAATAGGGAGCGCTAACTATGGCTACACCTTC
CDR3aa: CASSEIGSANYGYTF
d_gene: -
v_gene: TRBV2
abundance: -
j_gene: TRBJ1-2

CDR3nt: TGTGCCAGCAGCATCGGACCCGGGGAAAAACTGTTTTTT
CDR3aa: CASSIGPGEKLFF
d_gene: -
v_gene: TRBV5-6
abundance: -
j_gene: TRBJ1-4

CDR3nt: TGTGCCAGCAGCTTAGTTGCGGGGGGGCATGAGACCCAGTACTTC
CDR3aa: CASSLVAGGHETQYF
d_gene: TRBD2
v_gene: TRBV7-9
abundance: once
j_gene: TRBJ2-5

CDR3nt: TGTGCCAGCCAGGGTTTCCAGAACACTGAAGCTTTCTTT
CDR3aa: CASQGFQNTEAFF
d_gene: -
v_gene: TRBV6-6
abundance: -
j_gene: TRBJ1-1

CDR3nt: TGTGCCAGCAGTTGGGGTTACGAAGCTTTCTTT
CDR3aa: CASSWGYEAFF
d_gene: -
v_gene: TRBV6-1
abundance: -
j_gene: TRBJ1-1

CDR3nt: TGTGCCAGTAGTATGGCTACTGGACGCTTTGGTGAGCAGTTCTTC
CDR3aa: CASSMATGRFGEQFF
d_gene: -
v_gene: TRBV19
abundance: once
j_gene: TRBJ2-1

CDR3nt: TGCGCCAGCAGTGAGGCCGCAGGGTTGGCTGAAGCTTTCTTT
CDR3aa: CASSEAAGLAEAFF
d_gene: -
v_gene: TRBV10-1
abundance: few
j_gene: TRBJ1-1

CDR3nt: TGTGCCAGCAGATCGACAGTGAACACTGAAGCTTTCTTT
CDR3aa: CASRSTVNTEAFF
d_gene: -
v_gene: TRBV6-5
abundance: few
j_gene: TRBJ1-1

CDR3nt: TGTGCCAGCAGCTTGAGTGGTAAGGTCTTCGGAGGGAGAATGACTGAAGCTTTCTTT
CDR3aa: CASSLSGKVFGGRMTEAFF
d_gene: -
v_gene: TRBV5-6
abundance: few
j_gene: TRBJ1-1

CDR3nt: TGCGCCAGCAGCCAAGTTAGGGGGCGAGCTAACTATGGCTACACCTTC
CDR3aa: CASSQVRGRANYGYTF
d_gene: TRBD1
v_gene: TRBV4-1
abundance: -
j_gene: TRBJ1-2

CDR3nt: TGTGCCAGCAGTTCGAGAGGGAACTATGGCTACACCTTC
CDR3aa: CASSSRGNYGYTF
d_gene: -
v_gene: TRBV27
abundance: -
j_gene: TRBJ1-2

CDR3nt: TGTGCCAGCAGCTTATGGCCCAATTCACCCCTCCACTTT
CDR3aa: CASSLWPNSPLHF
d_gene: -
v_gene: TRBV11-2
abundance: -
j_gene: TRBJ1-6

CDR3nt: TGTGCCAGCAGTTTAGGATCTGGAGAGAACTATGGCTACACCTTC
CDR3aa: CASSLGSGENYGYTF
d_gene: -
v_gene: TRBV27
abundance: -
j_gene: TRBJ1-2

CDR3nt: TGTGCCAGCAGCGGGAGACAGGTGATCGACTATGGCTACACCTTC
CDR3aa: CASSGRQVIDYGYTF
d_gene: -
v_gene: TRBV11-3
abundance: -
j_gene: TRBJ1-2

CDR3nt: TGTGCCACCAGCAGAGTCAGGAGCCCTAACTATGGCTACACCTTC
CDR3aa: CATSRVRSPNYGYTF
d_gene: -
v_gene: TRBV15
abundance: -
j_gene: TRBJ1-2

CDR3nt: TGTGCCAGCAGCTCACAAGACCGGGCAGGTCTTGGAAACACCATATATTTT
CDR3aa: CASSSQDRAGLGNTIYF
d_gene: -
v_gene: TRBV13
abundance: -
j_gene: TRBJ1-3

CDR3nt: TGCGCCAGCAGCTTACAGGGGAATCCTAATGAAAAACTGTTTTTT
CDR3aa: CASSLQGNPNEKLFF
d_gene: TRBD1
v_gene: TRBV5-1
abundance: -
j_gene: TRBJ1-4

CDR3nt: TGTGCCTGGACCACACACAGGGTTGATGGAAACACCATATATTTT
CDR3aa: CAWTTHRVDGNTIYF
d_gene: -
v_gene: TRBV30
abundance: -
j_gene: TRBJ1-3

CDR3nt: TGTGCCAGCTCACCCTCCGTTGGGCGCCAAGAGACCCAGTACTTC
CDR3aa: CASSPSVGRQETQYF
d_gene: -
v_gene: TRBV18
abundance: -
j_gene: TRBJ2-5

CDR3nt: TGTGCCAGCAGCCAAGATCCCCCCGGTTCAGGGTACCTCTACGAGCAGTACTTC
CDR3aa: CASSQDPPGSGYLYEQYF
d_gene: -
v_gene: TRBV14
abundance: -
j_gene: TRBJ2-7

CDR3nt: TGTGCCAGCAGCTACGGGGGGCCCCAAGAGACCCAGTACTTC
CDR3aa: CASSYGGPQETQYF
d_gene: -
v_gene: TRBV7-2
abundance: few
j_gene: TRBJ2-5

CDR3nt: TGTGCCAGCAGCCCCAGGACTAGCGGGGGGTCCTACGAGCAGTACTTC
CDR3aa: CASSPRTSGGSYEQYF
d_gene: TRBD2
v_gene: TRBV7-9
abundance: once
j_gene: TRBJ2-7

CDR3nt: TGTGCCAGCAGCCAAGGGGGGGCCCGCTACAATGAGCAGTTCTTC
CDR3aa: CASSQGGARYNEQFF
d_gene: -
v_gene: TRBV14
abundance: -
j_gene: TRBJ2-1

CDR3nt: TGTGCCAGCAGCCCCCCCGGGACAGGGATCCAAGAGACCCAGTACTTC
CDR3aa: CASSPPGTGIQETQYF
d_gene: TRBD1
v_gene: TRBV7-8
abundance: -
j_gene: TRBJ2-5

CDR3nt: TGTGCCAGCAACGGGGACCCTCCAAGACAGGGGGCGCATGGCTACACCTTC
CDR3aa: CASNGDPPRQGAHGYTF
d_gene: TRBD1
v_gene: TRBV2
abundance: -
j_gene: TRBJ1-2

CDR3nt: TGTGCCAGCAGTTTACCCCTGGGAGGGACAGAGATCTACAATGAGCAGTTCTTC
CDR3aa: CASSLPLGGTEIYNEQFF
d_gene: -
v_gene: TRBV28
abundance: -
j_gene: TRBJ2-1

CDR3nt: TGTGCCAGCAGCCAAGATTTTGGCAGGACTGGGTCACCCCTCCACTTT
CDR3aa: CASSQDFGRTGSPLHF
d_gene: -
v_gene: TRBV4-2
abundance: once
j_gene: TRBJ1-6

CDR3nt: TGTGCCAGCAGTTTAAATGTATTTCGACAGGGTATCACTGAAGCTTTCTTT
CDR3aa: CASSLNVFRQGITEAFF
d_gene: TRBD1
v_gene: TRBV28
abundance: -
j_gene: TRBJ1-1

CDR3nt: TGCGCCAGCAGCCAAGAGGACAGGAACACTGAAGCTTTCTTT
CDR3aa: CASSQEDRNTEAFF
d_gene: -
v_gene: TRBV4-1
abundance: -
j_gene: TRBJ1-1

CDR3nt: TGTGCCAGTAGTATTGTGGGGGAGGGCAGGATACGCAATCAGCCCCAGCATTTT
CDR3aa: CASSIVGEGRIRNQPQHF
d_gene: -
v_gene: TRBV19
abundance: -
j_gene: TRBJ1-5

CDR3nt: TGTGCCAGCAGCCAAGATGGGGACAGGCCTATTTCCTACGAGCAGTACTTC
CDR3aa: CASSQDGDRPISYEQYF
d_gene: TRBD1
v_gene: TRBV4-2
abundance: -
j_gene: TRBJ2-7

CDR3nt: TGTGCCAGCAGTCGTAGCGGGGGAGACACAGATACGCAGTATTTT
CDR3aa: CASSRSGGDTDTQYF
d_gene: TRBD2
v_gene: TRBV6-6
abundance: -
j_gene: TRBJ2-3

CDR3nt: TGTGCCAGCGGCAGGGGCATTCGGGCCGGGGAGCTGTTTTTT
CDR3aa: CASGRGIRAGELFF
d_gene: -
v_gene: TRBV25-1
abundance: -
j_gene: TRBJ2-2

CDR3nt: TGTGCCAGCTCAACAGTGAACACCGGGGAGCTGTTTTTT
CDR3aa: CASSTVNTGELFF
d_gene: -
v_gene: TRBV18
abundance: -
j_gene: TRBJ2-2

CDR3nt: TGTGCCAGCACCTCCCAGGGACTAGCGGGGGGCCTCAATGAGCAGTTCTTC
CDR3aa: CASTSQGLAGGLNEQFF
d_gene: TRBD2
v_gene: TRBV2
abundance: -
j_gene: TRBJ2-1

CDR3nt: TGTGCCAGCAGCCCCCCGACAGGGGGCTCCGGCTACACCTTC
CDR3aa: CASSPPTGGSGYTF
d_gene: TRBD1
v_gene: TRBV11-2
abundance: -
j_gene: TRBJ1-2

CDR3nt: TGCGCCAGCAGTGAGTTGGAGGAAACTAGCGGCACAGATACGCAGTATTTT
CDR3aa: CASSELEETSGTDTQYF
d_gene: TRBD2
v_gene: TRBV10-1
abundance: -
j_gene: TRBJ2-3

CDR3nt: TGTGCCAGCTCACCAGGGCGACAGGCTGGGGGAAACACCATATATTTT
CDR3aa: CASSPGRQAGGNTIYF
d_gene: -
v_gene: TRBV18
abundance: -
j_gene: TRBJ1-3

CDR3nt: TGTGCCAGCAGCCAAGGTGGGCGCCGGGGCACTGAAGCTTTCTTT
CDR3aa: CASSQGGRRGTEAFF
d_gene: -
v_gene: TRBV14
abundance: -
j_gene: TRBJ1-1

CDR3nt: TGTGCCAGCAGCTTCCGGGACAGGGGGGAGACCCAGTACTTC
CDR3aa: CASSFRDRGETQYF
d_gene: TRBD1
v_gene: TRBV7-2
abundance: -
j_gene: TRBJ2-5

CDR3nt: TGTGCCAGCAGCTTTAAACTGAGTTCACCCCTCCACTTT
CDR3aa: CASSFKLSSPLHF
d_gene: -
v_gene: TRBV7-2
abundance: -
j_gene: TRBJ1-6

CDR3nt: TGTGCCAGCAGCGCCGGGACAGGGACCTACGAGCAGTACTTC
CDR3aa: CASSAGTGTYEQYF
d_gene: TRBD1
v_gene: TRBV5-6
abundance: once
j_gene: TRBJ2-7

CDR3nt: TGTGCCAGCGCTTTAGGACTGGAAACTGAAGCTTTCTTT
CDR3aa: CASALGLETEAFF
d_gene: -
v_gene: TRBV2
abundance: few
j_gene: TRBJ1-1

CDR3nt: TGTGCCACAGGGACGACGAACACTGAAGCTTTCTTT
CDR3aa: CATGTTNTEAFF
d_gene: -
v_gene: TRBV12-5
abundance: once
j_gene: TRBJ1-1

CDR3nt: TGCGCCAGCAGCCAAGACGCCCTCGGGTATAGCGGGGCCTACGAGCAGTACTTC
CDR3aa: CASSQDALGYSGAYEQYF
d_gene: TRBD2
v_gene: TRBV4-1
abundance: -
j_gene: TRBJ2-7

CDR3nt: TGTGCCAGCAGTTACTCGGCGGATGCTAATGAAAAACTGTTTTTT
CDR3aa: CASSYSADANEKLFF
d_gene: -
v_gene: TRBV6-5
abundance: -
j_gene: TRBJ1-4

CDR3nt: TGTGCCAGCAGCCCGAGGGACAGGGCCTACGAGCAGTACTTC
CDR3aa: CASSPRDRAYEQYF
d_gene: TRBD1
v_gene: TRBV11-1
abundance: -
j_gene: TRBJ2-7

CDR3nt: TGTGCCAGCAGTGAGCAGGGGACGGCCACTTACGAGCAGTACTTC
CDR3aa: CASSEQGTATYEQYF
d_gene: -
v_gene: TRBV6-1
abundance: -
j_gene: TRBJ2-7

CDR3nt: TGTGCCAGCAATAGGGGGTATAGCAATCAGCCCCAGCATTTT
CDR3aa: CASNRGYSNQPQHF
d_gene: -
v_gene: TRBV27
abundance: -
j_gene: TRBJ1-5

CDR3nt: TGTGCCAGCAGCCCCCGGGGGAGCTCCTACGAGCAGTACTTC
CDR3aa: CASSPRGSSYEQYF
d_gene: -
v_gene: TRBV9
abundance: once
j_gene: TRBJ2-7

CDR3nt: TGTGCCAGCAGCTTGAGGCAGCTGAACACTGAAGCTTTCTTT
CDR3aa: CASSLRQLNTEAFF
d_gene: -
v_gene: TRBV5-6
abundance: -
j_gene: TRBJ1-1

CDR3nt: TGTGCCAGCAGAAAGCAGGGCGCCTACGAGCAGTACTTC
CDR3aa: CASRKQGAYEQYF
d_gene: -
v_gene: TRBV27
abundance: -
j_gene: TRBJ2-7

CDR3nt: TGTGCCAGCAGTTACTCGGGCAAGACCTACGAGCAGTACTTC
CDR3aa: CASSYSGKTYEQYF
d_gene: -
v_gene: TRBV6-5
abundance: once
j_gene: TRBJ2-7

CDR3nt: TGTGCCAGCAGTATTCACAGGGGCTTGGGCCACAATGAGCAGTTCTTC
CDR3aa: CASSIHRGLGHNEQFF
d_gene: TRBD1
v_gene: TRBV28
abundance: -
j_gene: TRBJ2-1

CDR3nt: TGTGCCAGCTCACCTAGCGTAAGAAACACTGAAGCTTTCTTT
CDR3aa: CASSPSVRNTEAFF
d_gene: -
v_gene: TRBV18
abundance: -
j_gene: TRBJ1-1